A single sample is the source of the 13 T cell receptor beta chains below, sequenced in a study of technical replicates of blood from several donors (dated by TCRdb to about 2017). Library preparation employed the immunoSEQ multiplex PCR assay. In its TCRdb copy, this immuneACCESS table keeps in-frame sequences only and misses some clones. Where compared with another copy, unresolved V genes explain less than half of these, and the others have no known cause. Here the sample has about 100,000 clones; 85% to 95% occur a single time. Together, the top ten hold around 0.3% of the sample. Sequencing input: T cells isolated from PBMCs. These receptors originate from a human donor in good health.

CDR3 in DNA: TGTGCCTGGAGTGGACTAGCCAGATTGGGAGAGCAGTACTTC. It translates to CAWSGLARLGEQYF. This chain links TRBV30 with TRBJ2-7, with 7 bases matching TRBD2. CDR1 and CDR2 from the germline V gene are GTSNPN and SVGIG (reference sequence). The CDR3 is 14 residues long. Trimming removed 1 base from V and 7 bases from J; junction bases left unmatched: 10.

CDR3 sequence (DNA): TGTGCCAGCAGTTTAGGAAGTGGGGCGCCCTACGAGCAGTACTTC. Its protein is CASSLGSGAPYEQYF. The V and J genes are TRBV27 and TRBJ2-7; TRBD1 is a possible D gene (5 bases). The CDR3 contains 15 residues. The V gene lost 2 bases and the J gene lost 2 bases, with 13 bases spanning the gap. Germline CDR1 reads MNHEY; CDR2 reads SMNVEV (reference sequence).

The CDR3 DNA reads TGTGCCAGCAGCTTAAACCCTAGCGGTACCTACGAGCAGTACTTC. It is translated as CASSLNPSGTYEQYF. This chain uses TRBV7-2 with TRBJ2-7, with 7 bases lining up with TRBD2. V lost 2 bases and J lost 2; bases outside the gene matches: 6. CDR1 is SGHTA and CDR2 is FQGNSA in the germline V gene. The CDR3 contains 15 residues.

The chain links TRBV29-1 to TRBJ2-7; a possible D gene is TRBD2 (6 bases). V was clipped by 1 base and J by 7 bases, with 17 bases between them. The CDR3 sequence is 14 residues long. Germline CDR1 and CDR2: SQVTM and ANQGSEA. This CDR3 is CSVEAAFRGSEQYF. Written as DNA, the CDR3 is TGCAGCGTTGAAGCTGCATTCCGGGGGAGTGAGCAGTACTTC.

This clone showed up just once. The CDR3 is CASRGLYGYTF. DNA of the CDR3: TGTGCCAGCCGTGGGCTCTATGGCTACACCTTC. The chain is built from TRBV6-5 and TRBJ1-2; D not certain. CDR3 length: 11 amino acids. Germline lookup yields CDR1 MNHEY and CDR2 SVGAGI. V was cut by 8 bases and J by 4 bases, with 8 bases left in between.

The chain combines TRBV7-3 with TRBJ2-2; TRBD2 aligns across 13 bases. Germline V gives CDR1 SGHTA, CDR2 FQGTGA. J lost 7 bases, V lost 5 bases, and 7 bases had no gene match. The CDR3 sequence is 16 residues long. The CDR3 DNA is TGTGCCAGCAGCACCGGACTAGCGGGAGCAAGCGGGGAGCTGTTTTTT. Translated, it gives CASSTGLAGASGELFF.

The rearrangement joins TRBV11-2 to TRBJ2-7, with a tentative D call TRBD1 (6 bases). CDR1 is SGHAT and CDR2 is FQNNGV in the germline V gene. The CDR3 is made up of 14 amino acids. Trimming took off 3 bases at V and 3 bases at J, with 12 bases between the two ends. CDR3 sequence: CASSFTGLFYEQYF. The CDR3, as DNA: TGTGCCAGCAGCTTTACAGGGCTCTTCTACGAGCAGTACTTC.

J is TRBJ1-1 and V is TRBV29-1; 9 bases map to TRBD1. From germline, CDR1 is SQVTM and CDR2 ANQGSEA. The ends lost 1 base at V and 5 bases at J; junction bases unmatched: 23. The CDR3 runs 20 residues. The CDR3 loop is CSVEGKEGLGTGPRTTEAFF. CDR3 nucleotides: TGCAGCGTTGAAGGAAAAGAAGGTCTCGGGACAGGGCCAAGAACGACTGAAGCTTTCTTT.

CDR3: CASSWDTYTGELFF. Here the CDR3 DNA reads TGCGCCAGCAGCTGGGACACTTACACCGGGGAGCTGTTTTTT. The chain is built from TRBV5-1 and TRBJ2-2, with a possible D match to TRBD1 (6 bases). Germline V CDR1 and CDR2: SGHRS, YFSETQ. The length of the CDR3 is 14 residues. Trimming pared 3 bases from V and 3 bases from J, leaving 9 bases between. Based on the CDR3 plus reference TRBV5-1 and TRBJ2-2, the full variable domain is KAGVTQTPRYLIKTRGQQVTLSCSPISGHRSVSWYQQTPGQGLQFLFEYFSETQRNKGNFPGRFSGRQFSNSRSEMNVSTLELGDSALYLCASSWDTYTGELFFGEGSRLTVL.

The chain has TRBV5-8 and TRBJ1-2; 9 positions agree with TRBD1. The CDR3 extends over 17 amino acids. The germline V gene encodes CDR1 SGHTS and CDR2 YDEGEE. After removal of 3 bases from V and 8 bases from J, the junction contained 17 bases not matched to a gene. The CDR3 sequence is CASSSYGGTGPNMGYTF. CDR3 nucleotide sequence: TGTGCCAGCAGCTCCTATGGTGGGACAGGGCCTAATATGGGCTACACCTTC.

CDR3 coding DNA: TGCGCCAGCAGCCAGGAGACAGGGTCAAACAATCAGCCCCAGCATTTT. Encoded protein: CASSQETGSNNQPQHF. The V call is TRBV4-1, the J call TRBJ1-5; 7 nucleotides align to TRBD1. The CDR3 extends over 16 amino acids. Per germline, CDR1 MGHRA and CDR2 YSYEKL. The ends lost 3 bases at V and 3 bases at J; junction bases unmatched: 8.

The table lists this clone with a count of one. V gene TRBV29-1 combines with J gene TRBJ2-7, with TRBD1 as a possible D gene (6 bases). Germline CDR1 SQVTM, CDR2 ANQGSEA. The V gene lost 7 bases and the J gene lost 4 bases, with 20 bases spanning the gap. This CDR3 has 14 residues. The CDR3 bases are TGCAGCGCTTCGAGGGGGACAAACGCGTACGAGCAGTACTTC. Its protein is CSASRGTNAYEQYF.

In DNA form, the CDR3 reads TGCGCCAGCAGCCTACAAGATTCGGGATACAATGAGCAGTTCTTC. Its translation is CASSLQDSGYNEQFF. The chain is built from TRBV4-1 and TRBJ2-1; maybe TRBD2 (5 bases). The CDR3 length is 15 residues. Trimming left V 4 bases short and J 4 bases short, with 14 bases between. From germline, CDR1 is MGHRA and CDR2 YSYEKL.